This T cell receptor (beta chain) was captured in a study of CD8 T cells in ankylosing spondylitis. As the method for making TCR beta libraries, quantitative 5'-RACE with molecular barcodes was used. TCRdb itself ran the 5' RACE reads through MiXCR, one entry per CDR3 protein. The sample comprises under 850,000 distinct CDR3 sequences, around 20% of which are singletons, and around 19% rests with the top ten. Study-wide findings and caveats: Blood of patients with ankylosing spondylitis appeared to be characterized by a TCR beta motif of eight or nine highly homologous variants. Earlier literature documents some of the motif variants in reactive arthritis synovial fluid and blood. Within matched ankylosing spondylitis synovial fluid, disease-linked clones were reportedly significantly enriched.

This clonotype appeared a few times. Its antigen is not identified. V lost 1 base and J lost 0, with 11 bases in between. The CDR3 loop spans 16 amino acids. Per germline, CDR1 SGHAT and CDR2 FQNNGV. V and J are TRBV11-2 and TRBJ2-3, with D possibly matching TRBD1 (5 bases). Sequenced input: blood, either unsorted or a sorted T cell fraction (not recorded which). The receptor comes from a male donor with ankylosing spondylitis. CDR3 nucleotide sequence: TGTGCCAGCAGCTTAGGGGCAGGGCGGAGCACAGATACGCAGTATTTT. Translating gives CASSLGAGRSTDTQYF.